The clone carrying this T cell receptor beta chain came up a few times. What it binds is unknown. The entry originates in a study of identical twins. From the 5' RACE reads, TCRdb called clonotypes with MiXCR, one entry per CDR3 protein. Of about 530,000 distinct CDR3 sequences in the sample, roughly 15% were seen once. Study-level findings and limits: While abundant cord blood beta clonotypes carried fewer insertions, memory repertoires showed no such pattern.

Trimming cost V 1 base and J 7 bases, with 8 bases left between them. Germline V gene data show CDR1 as SGHTA and CDR2 as FQGNSA. The CDR3 extends over 12 amino acids. The same sample was also used in a study of yellow fever vaccine responses in identical twins.

The sequencing input was CD4+ T cells sorted from blood. This TCR was recovered from a young woman in good health. The rearrangement links TRBV7-2 to TRBJ2-7; D unclear. In DNA, the CDR3 is TGTGCCAGCAGCTTAGATTTGGGGGAGCAGTACTTC. Protein product: CASSLDLGEQYF.